Here is one TCR beta chain with its context. Its specificity is not known. The V end was cut by 5 bases, the J end by 1 base, with 8 bases between. CDR1 and CDR2 (germline): LNHDA, SQIVND (reference sequence). This CDR3 spans 14 amino acids. These data originate in a study of T cell clones after liver transplantation. Whole-study context: In this trial, immunosuppression withdrawal was attempted within 2 years of liver transplant. Three of the eight recipients were HCV-positive; the rest had non-autoimmune, non-viral transplant indications. TCRbeta sequencing after a pre-transplant mixed lymphocyte reaction identified graft-donor-reactive clones, later tracked in post-transplant blood.

Libraries were prepared by immunoSEQ multiplex PCR; TCRdb keeps only in-frame clonotypes and omits some of them. This repertoire shows around 78,000 clones, 75% to 90% found once; its top ten account for less than 3.5%. General study points: Small, mixed patient groups and varying post-transplant times limit these conclusions.

The sequencing used CD4+ T cells from blood, collected at the 22-month timepoint. The origin of this receptor is a human patient who received a liver transplant. The graft donor may be the source of some T cells. The J gene is TRBJ2-2, the V gene TRBV19; D is unresolved. The CDR3 loop reads CASSRDKNTGELFF. In DNA, the CDR3 is TGTGCCAGTAGTCGAGACAAGAACACCGGGGAGCTGTTTTTT.